This T cell receptor beta chain comes out of a study of T-cell reconstitution after alpha-beta-depleted transplantation in children (dated by TCRdb to the mid-2010s). About the full investigation: The study quantitatively tracked T-cell immune reconstitution after TCRalphabeta/CD19-depleted allogeneic hematopoietic cell transplantation in children using TCR repertoire profiling. What the work shows at the level of the full study, not this receptor alone: Over subsequent months, a decline in hyperexpanded clone frequencies was noted, and after one year, T-cell counts and TCRbeta diversity were mostly ascribed to newly produced T cells. The high TCRbeta diversity at day 60 in some patients was ascribed to recipient T cells and intrathymic progenitors that had survived conditioning. The apparently early alphabetaT-cell count recovery about two months after transplant was reportedly dependent on only several hundred rapidly expanded clones derived from non-depleted graft cells.

Library generation was performed with PCR. Sequencing took place on an Illumina HiSeq 2500. To normalize quantification of the TCRbeta repertoire, the TCR libraries were built with molecular barcoding that relied on unique molecular identifiers. TCRdb passed the public sequencing reads through fastp at Q25 and MiXCR, retaining productive beta sequences. Each CDR3 protein appears once, grouped with its most common genes and DNA. This sample is represented by approximately 32,000 distinct CDR3 sequences; roughly 6.5% of them were singletons. Of the sample, approximately 30% falls within the top ten clones. Read against the paper, the sample's time point label means: day 60 (about 2 months) after transplantation. The treatment or condition label on this specimen signifies: allogeneic hematopoietic cell transplantation with graft depleted of TCRalphabeta T cells and CD19 B cells. Transplant recipients were children who received TCRalphabeta/CD19-depleted allogeneic hematopoietic cell grafts.

There are many counts of this clonotype. The specificity of this receptor is unknown. Base qualities are not at hand, and no much larger clone is one base apart. This specimen was peripheral blood, taken 60 days after TCRalphabeta/CD19-depleted stem cell transplant. This clonotype originated in a child younger than two who had a stem cell transplant for acute myeloid leukemia, so the T cells may come from the graft donor.

The nucleotide sequence is given as TGCGCCAGCAGCCAATGGAGTTCCCAGCTGTTTTTT. It encodes CASSQWSSQLFF. The sequence links TRBV4-3 to TRBJ2-2; the D gene lacks a confident call. Trimming removed 2 bases from V and 12 bases from J, leaving 10 bases between the germline ends. Including cysteine and phenylalanine, the CDR3 has 12 amino acids. The CDR3 DNA has 36 bases and is translated from base 1. CDR1 LGHNA and CDR2 YSLEER were looked up in the germline V gene.